This T cell receptor (beta chain) came from a study of blood T cell repertoires in COVID-19. Study as a whole: In each case, the material was cDNA or gDNA derived from T cells, B-cell-depleted T cells, or PBMCs.

Authors' processing steps: Quantification of nucleated cells was approximated via reference gene primer amplification. TCRdb's copy holds only in-frame clones and misses some; the assay was immunoSEQ multiplex PCR. V, J and clone size reflect that table, while D and trimming were determined from the DNA. The repertoire has some 210,000 clones, around four fifths of them found once; the top ten carry roughly 20%. V was clipped by 4 bases and J by 2 bases, with 17 bases between them. This CDR3 has 16 amino acids. Germline lookup yields CDR1 SGHVS and CDR2 FQNEAQ. Sequenced input: peripheral blood. The source of this sequence is a human donor in a cohort sampled during active COVID-19. This chain uses TRBV7-8 with TRBJ2-5; perhaps TRBD1 as D (5 bases). CDR3 region: CASSSLRDRFQETQYF. The CDR3 DNA follows: TGTGCCAGCAGCTCTCTTCGAGACAGATTTCAAGAGACCCAGTACTTC. The variable domain in full, with the rest retrieved from reference TRBV7-8 and TRBJ2-5, is GAGVSQSPRYKVAKRGQDVALRCDPISGHVSLFWYQQALGQGPEFLTYFQNEAQLDKSGLPSDRFFAERPEGSVSTLKIQRTQQEDSAVYLCASSSLRDRFQETQYFGPGTRLLVL.